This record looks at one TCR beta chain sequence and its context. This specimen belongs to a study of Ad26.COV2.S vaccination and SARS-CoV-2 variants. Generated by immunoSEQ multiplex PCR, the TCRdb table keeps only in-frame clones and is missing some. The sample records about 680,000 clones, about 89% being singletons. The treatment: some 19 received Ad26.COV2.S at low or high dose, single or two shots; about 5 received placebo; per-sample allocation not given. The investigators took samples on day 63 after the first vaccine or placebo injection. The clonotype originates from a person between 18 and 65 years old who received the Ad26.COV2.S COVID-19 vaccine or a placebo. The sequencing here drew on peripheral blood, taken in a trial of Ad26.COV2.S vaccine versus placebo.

CDR3 sequence (DNA): TGTGCCAGCTCATCGACAGGACAGGGCGGGTACGAGCAGTACTTC. Amino acids: CASSSTGQGGYEQYF. The genes are TRBV18 and TRBJ2-7, with 8 bases that match TRBD1. Germline CDR1 reads KGHSH; CDR2 reads LQKENI. CDR3 length: 15 residues. With V trimmed by 5 bases and J by 4 bases, 10 bases remained unmatched.